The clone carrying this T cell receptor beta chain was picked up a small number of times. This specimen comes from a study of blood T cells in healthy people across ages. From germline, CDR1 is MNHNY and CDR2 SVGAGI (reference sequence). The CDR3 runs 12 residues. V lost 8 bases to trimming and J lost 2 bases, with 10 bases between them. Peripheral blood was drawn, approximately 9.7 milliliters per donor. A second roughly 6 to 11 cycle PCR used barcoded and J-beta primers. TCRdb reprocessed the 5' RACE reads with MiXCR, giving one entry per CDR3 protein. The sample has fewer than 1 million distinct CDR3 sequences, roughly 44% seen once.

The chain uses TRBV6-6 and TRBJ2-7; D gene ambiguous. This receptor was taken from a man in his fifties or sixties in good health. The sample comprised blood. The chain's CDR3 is CASGVGAYEQYF. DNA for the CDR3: TGTGCCAGCGGGGTGGGTGCCTACGAGCAGTACTTC.